This is a list of T cell receptor beta chains from one sample in a study of T cells after yellow fever vaccination. From the 5' RACE reads, TCRdb called clonotypes with MiXCR, one entry per CDR3 protein. The profile shows about 170,000 distinct CDR3 sequences, approximately 11% of them singletons. The specimen was CD8+ T cells sorted from PBMCs, collected 15 days after the yellow fever booster vaccination. The receptors shown here come from a man younger than 35 who received the YFV17D yellow fever vaccine. The CDR3 runs from the conserved cysteine through the conserved F or W. D genes are given only for firm matches. Expanded clones are given a class, and other clones once, few, many or no size at all.

d_gene,v_gene,abundance,j_gene,CDR3aa,CDR3nt
.,TRBV7-2,few,TRBJ1-1,CASSLVVGAGEPEAFF,TGTGCCAGCAGCTTAGTCGTCGGGGCGGGAGAACCTGAAGCTTTCTTT
TRBD1,TRBV2,.,TRBJ2-1,CASSEGDSVYNEQFF,TGTGCCAGCAGTGAGGGGGACAGCGTCTACAATGAGCAGTTCTTC
TRBD1,TRBV20-1,few,TRBJ1-3,CSARELTGSGNTIYF,TGCAGTGCTAGAGAGTTGACAGGGTCTGGAAACACCATATATTTT
TRBD2,TRBV19,many,TRBJ2-7,CASSETSGGPVYEQYF,TGTGCCAGTAGCGAGACTAGCGGGGGGCCTGTCTACGAGCAGTACTTC
TRBD1,TRBV7-9,.,TRBJ1-2,CASSSGSRGGSYGYTF,TGTGCCAGCAGCTCAGGGAGCAGGGGGGGCAGCTATGGCTACACCTTC
.,TRBV2,few,TRBJ2-5,CASSEAPGAIETQYF,TGTGCCAGCAGTGAAGCTCCGGGGGCTATAGAGACCCAGTACTTC
.,TRBV25-1,few,TRBJ1-1,CASRGGPAGAFF,TGTGCCAGCAGGGGGGGACCGGCTGGGGCTTTCTTT
.,TRBV11-2,.,TRBJ2-7,CASSLVRGRAYEQYF,TGTGCCAGCAGCTTAGTTCGCGGCCGAGCCTACGAGCAGTACTTC
.,TRBV29-1,.,TRBJ1-5,CSVLVLGGSNQPQHF,TGCAGCGTTTTAGTACTGGGTGGGAGCAATCAGCCCCAGCATTTT
.,TRBV27,many,TRBJ1-1,CASSFKETTEAFF,TGTGCCAGCAGTTTTAAAGAGACCACTGAAGCTTTCTTT
.,TRBV6-1,few,TRBJ1-1,CASSEAVEQRNTEAFF,TGTGCCAGCAGTGAAGCAGTCGAACAGCGGAACACTGAAGCTTTCTTT
TRBD1,TRBV12-3/TRBV12-4,few,TRBJ2-1,CATSQGAYEQFF,TGTGCCACCAGTCAGGGGGCTTATGAGCAGTTCTTC
.,TRBV4-3,.,TRBJ2-1,CASSPGKASFYNEQFF,TGCGCCAGCAGTCCAGGGAAAGCCTCGTTCTACAATGAGCAGTTCTTC
TRBD2,TRBV7-2,.,TRBJ2-3,CASSLLAGGLSTDTQYF,TGTGCCAGCAGCTTGCTAGCGGGGGGCCTTAGCACAGATACGCAGTATTTT
.,TRBV7-9,few,TRBJ2-1,CASSPDSAPYNEQFF,TGTGCCAGCAGCCCGGACTCTGCCCCTTACAATGAGCAGTTCTTC
TRBD1,TRBV9,.,TRBJ1-2,CASSVTQGVPDYGYTF,TGTGCCAGCAGCGTCACACAGGGGGTTCCGGACTATGGCTACACCTTC
TRBD1,TRBV11-2,few,TRBJ2-1,CASSWGQTLMLYNEQFF,TGTGCCAGCAGCTGGGGACAGACCCTAATGCTCTACAATGAGCAGTTCTTC
.,TRBV7-8,many,TRBJ2-2,CASSHGQLNTGELFF,TGTGCCAGCAGCCACGGACAGCTGAACACCGGGGAGCTGTTTTTT
.,TRBV6-5,many,TRBJ2-7,CATDSHHEQYF,TGTGCCACCGACAGTCACCACGAGCAGTACTTC
.,TRBV5-1,.,TRBJ2-5,CASSFWAGSQETQYF,TGCGCCAGCAGCTTCTGGGCGGGGTCCCAAGAGACCCAGTACTTC